Below, 18 T cell receptor beta chains from the same sample are listed, as sequenced in a study of CD8 T cells in Susac syndrome. RNA totalling about 0.5 to 1 ug underwent reverse transcription with random hexamers. TCRdb reanalysed the immunoSEQ multiplex PCR reads using MiXCR and keeps one entry per CDR3 protein. This table has around 150,000 distinct CDR3 sequences, roughly 94% appearing once. Sequencing was done on a sample of CD4+ T cells from PBMCs. The receptors derive from a human donor with multiple sclerosis.

This rearrangement joins TRBV7-9 to TRBJ1-4; 9 bases are shared with TRBD1. This CDR3 has 14 residues. V shed 6 bases and J 8 bases; nucleotides not matched to a gene: 7. CDR1 is SEHNR and CDR2 is FQNEAQ in the germline V gene (reference sequence). The CDR3: CASSLGQGGEKLFF. For the CDR3, the DNA is TGTGCCAGCAGTTTGGGACAGGGAGGCGAAAAACTGTTTTTT.

The V gene is TRBV5-1, the J gene TRBJ2-3; no clear D. The germline V gene has CDR1 SGHRS and CDR2 YFSETQ. The CDR3 covers 14 residues. The V and J ends lost 6 bases and 0 bases respectively, with 11 bases between them. CDR3 in amino acids: CASNKDTSTDTQYF. CDR3 bases: TGCGCCAGCAACAAAGACACCAGCACAGATACGCAGTATTTT.

This sequence joins TRBV20-1 and TRBJ2-5; 9 bases map to TRBD1. CDR3 length: 15 amino acids. V lost 3 bases, J lost 4 bases, and 9 bases stayed unmatched. The V gene's germline CDR1 is DFQATT and CDR2 SNEGSKA (reference sequence). CDR3 sequence (DNA): TGCAGTGCTAGGTCCCCGGGACAGGGAGGAGAGACCCAGTACTTC. The encoded protein is CSARSPGQGGETQYF.

The chain employs TRBV3-1 and TRBJ1-2; perhaps TRBD1 as D (5 bases). The V and J ends lost 0 bases and 8 bases respectively, with 28 bases between them. Germline assignment: CDR1 LGHDT and CDR2 YNNKEL (reference sequence). The CDR3 runs 19 residues. The CDR3 spells CASSQDRGFVDRRGGGYTF. The CDR3 coding sequence is TGTGCCAGCAGCCAAGATCGGGGCTTCGTAGACAGAAGGGGAGGCGGCTACACCTTC.

V and J are TRBV19 and TRBJ2-1; a weak D match, TRBD1 (6 bases). The CDR3 totals 13 residues. Germline V gene data show CDR1 as LNHDA and CDR2 as SQIVND (reference sequence). Trimming cost V 3 bases and J 5 bases, with 8 bases left between them. This chain's CDR3 is CASSIQGNNEQFF. The CDR3 DNA follows: TGTGCCAGTAGTATTCAGGGGAACAATGAGCAGTTCTTC.

This chain joins TRBV6-1 and TRBJ1-5; D perhaps matches TRBD1 (6 bases). Germline assignment: CDR1 MNHNS and CDR2 SASEGT. V was cut by 11 bases and J by 0 bases, with 14 bases left in between. The CDR3 totals 14 residues. The chain's CDR3 is CAGTTGFSNQPQHF. CDR3 DNA sequence: TGTGCCGGGACGACAGGTTTTAGCAATCAGCCCCAGCATTTT.

The CDR3 DNA reads as TGTGCCAGCAACACGGACGAGCGCGCCGGGGAGCTGTTTTTT. Its protein product is CASNTDERAGELFF. The chain combines TRBV2 with TRBJ2-2; D not certain. V was clipped by 7 bases and J by 6 bases, with 15 bases between them. CDR3 length: 14 amino acids. Germline V gene sequence: CDR1 SNHLY, CDR2 FYNNEI.

This chain links TRBV4-1 with TRBJ1-1; D is unresolved. Per germline, CDR1 MGHRA and CDR2 YSYEKL. There are 14 residues in the CDR3. Trimming left V 4 bases short and J 3 bases short, with 12 bases between. The CDR3 coding sequence is TGCGCCAGCAGCCCAAGATGGAGGGACACTGAAGCTTTCTTT. As protein: CASSPRWRDTEAFF.

The CDR3 region has the DNA TGTGCCAGCAGCTTGGACATGAACTATGGCTACACCTTC. The encoded protein is CASSLDMNYGYTF. The chain recombines TRBV5-4 with TRBJ1-2, with D hard to call. This CDR3 spans 13 amino acids. Per the germline V gene, CDR1 is SGHNT and CDR2 is YYREEE (reference sequence). Trimming removed 0 bases from V and 2 bases from J, with 5 bases in between.

This clonotype was observed a single time. This chain joins TRBV9 and TRBJ2-1; D gene unclear. The CDR3 contains 13 residues. With 4 bases removed from V and 7 bases from J, the gap between germline ends came to 12 bases. Germline-derived CDR1 and CDR2 are SGDLS and YYNGEE. The DNA for the CDR3 is TGTGCCAGCAGCCTCCCCAACTATAATGAGCAGTTCTTC. Amino acids: CASSLPNYNEQFF.

The gene calls are TRBV20-1 and TRBJ2-4; D assignment may be TRBD1 or TRBD2 (6 bases each). V lost 7 bases, J lost 0 bases, and 13 bases lay in between. The CDR3 runs to 14 residues. Germline values: CDR1 DFQATT, CDR2 SNEGSKA (reference sequence). CDR3 bases: TGCAGTGAATCAGGGGACTTAGCCAAAAACATTCAGTACTTC. Translation gives CSESGDLAKNIQYF.

With regard to this clonotype: It is unclear where the CDR3 begins or ends on the DNA, so no DNA is shown, and the CDR3 is as TCRdb lists it. The chain combines TRBV24-1 with TRBJ2-2; the table gives TRBD1 as D, unverified against the DNA. Germline-derived CDR1 and CDR2 are KGHDR and SFDVKD. The CDR3 spans 14 amino acids, including both terminal residues. The CDR3 sequence: CATRRDTPPGSCFF.

The rearrangement uses TRBV10-3 and TRBJ1-5; possibly TRBD1 for D (5 bases). Trimming left V 3 bases short and J 7 bases short, with 16 bases between. Germline loops: CDR1 ENHRY, CDR2 SYGVKD. The CDR3 has 15 residues. CDR3 protein: CAISEPGPLDQPQHF. The CDR3 nucleotides are TGTGCCATCAGTGAACCGGGACCCTTAGACCAGCCCCAGCATTTT.

The chain couples TRBV30 to TRBJ2-5, with D maybe TRBD1 (5 bases). V lost 0 bases, J lost 2 bases, and 10 bases lay in between. The CDR3 loop spans 14 amino acids. CDR1 is GTSNPN, CDR2 SVGIG, per germline (reference sequence). CDR3 in DNA: TGTGCCTGGAGTGTAGGGGCTGTACAAGAGACCCAGTACTTC. Protein: CAWSVGAVQETQYF.

This chain connects TRBV7-9 to TRBJ2-4; D is unresolved. Germline CDR1 SEHNR, CDR2 FQNEAQ (reference sequence). V was clipped by 1 base and J by 4 bases, with 11 bases between them. The CDR3 extends over 15 amino acids. The DNA of the CDR3 is TGTGCCAGCAGCTTAGACATGATGGGGAAAAACATTCAGTACTTC. Protein product: CASSLDMMGKNIQYF.

The rearrangement uses TRBV12-3 or TRBV12-4 and TRBJ2-1; D not certain. The length of the CDR3 is 14 residues. V shed 3 bases and J shed 5 bases, with 11 bases lying between them. The CDR3 here is CASSFLGSNNEQFF. DNA of the CDR3: TGTGCCAGCAGTTTTTTGGGCTCAAACAATGAGCAGTTCTTC.

The chain carries TRBV4-3 and TRBJ2-5; D is perhaps TRBD1 (5 bases). The V end was cut by 2 bases, the J end by 2 bases, with 12 bases between. The CDR3 has 15 residues. Per germline, CDR1 LGHNA and CDR2 YSLEER. The CDR3 sequence: CASSQRRERQETQYF. The CDR3 coding sequence is TGCGCCAGCAGCCAACGCAGGGAACGACAAGAGACCCAGTACTTC.

V is TRBV28 and J is TRBJ2-5; either TRBD1 or TRBD2 may fit D (5 bases each). The CDR3 spans 15 residues. The germline CDR1 and CDR2 sequences are MDHEN and SYDVKM. The V and J ends lost 5 bases and 6 bases respectively, with 19 bases between them. CDR3 protein: CASSPSHHRGQTQYF. CDR3 bases: TGTGCCAGCAGTCCGTCCCATCACCGGGGCCAGACCCAGTACTTC.